These T cell receptor beta chains were read from a single sample in a study of shared clonotypes between healthy human individuals. Sequenced by immunoSEQ multiplex PCR; TCRdb stores in-frame clones only, minus some. The sample has hundreds of thousands of clones; approximately 79% are singletons. Sequenced material: memory CD4+ T cells sorted from blood. The receptors here all came from a woman between 25 and 40 years old in good health. The CDR3 runs from the conserved cysteine through the conserved F or W. Fields, in order: J gene, CDR3 length, D gene, clone size, V gene, CDR3 DNA, CDR3 protein. The D gene is left open where the match is weak. Rows give clone size only sometimes, using once, few, many, or a class for an expanded clone.

TRBJ1-2	11	.	.	TRBV4-1	TGCGCCAGCAGGGGGCCCTCCGGCTACACCTTC	CASRGPSGYTF
TRBJ1-3	15	TRBD1	.	TRBV30	TGTGCCTGGACATATACCGGGACAGCGGTAAACACCATATATTTT	CAWTYTGTAVNTIYF
TRBJ2-1	15	TRBD2	.	TRBV29-1	TGCAGCGTTGTTCCGGGACTAGCGGGATTAGGTGAGCAGTTCTTC	CSVVPGLAGLGEQFF
TRBJ2-7	14	TRBD2	.	TRBV28	TGTGCCAGCAGCCGTCCGGGACTAGTCTACGAGCAGTACTTC	CASSRPGLVYEQYF
TRBJ2-5	15	TRBD2	.	TRBV28	TGTGCCAGCAGTTCTAGCACTGGGACTAGAGAGACCCAGTACTTC	CASSSSTGTRETQYF
TRBJ2-5	14	.	.	TRBV19	TGTGCCAGTAGTATAAGGGCAATTGAAGAGACCCAGTACTTC	CASSIRAIEETQYF
TRBJ2-2	15	.	.	TRBV6-5	TGTGCCAGCAGTTACAAGGCGCCTTCTACAGGGGAGCTGTTTTTT	CASSYKAPSTGELFF
TRBJ1-1	14	.	.	TRBV28	TGTGCCAGCAGTTTACTCCAGCTAACGGCTGAAGCTTTCTTT	CASSLLQLTAEAFF
TRBJ2-3	14	TRBD2	.	TRBV29-1	TGCAGCGCCGGGACTAGCGGGAGTACAGATACGCAGTATTTT	CSAGTSGSTDTQYF
TRBJ2-1	15	.	.	TRBV19	TGTGCCAGTAGTAGTACCGGGACAAGCTACAATGAGCAGTTCTTC	CASSSTGTSYNEQFF
TRBJ2-1	19	TRBD2	.	TRBV7-8	TGTGCCAGCAGCTTAGAAGGGACTAGCGAGTGGTTTTTCTACAATGAGCAGTTCTTC	CASSLEGTSEWFFYNEQFF
TRBJ2-7	16	.	few	TRBV5-6	TGTGCCAGCAGCTTGGATTTTTCGGGGATCCCCTACGAGCAGTACTTC	CASSLDFSGIPYEQYF
TRBJ2-2	14	.	many	TRBV5-1	TGCGCCAGCAATCAGGGGTCAGACACCGGGGAGCTGTTTTTT	CASNQGSDTGELFF
TRBJ2-3	14	.	.	TRBV2	TGTGCCAGCTCGGCAGGGACAATAACAGATACGCAGTATTTT	CASSAGTITDTQYF
TRBJ1-1	17	TRBD1	.	TRBV4-1	TGCGCCAGCAGCCGACCTACCGCCGGGACAGGGGACACTGAAGCTTTCTTT	CASSRPTAGTGDTEAFF
TRBJ1-3	13	.	.	TRBV7-2	TGTGCCAGCAGCTTAGAGGGCAAAAACACCATATATTTT	CASSLEGKNTIYF
TRBJ1-1	13	.	.	TRBV5-4	TGTGCCAGCAGCTTGGGAGGGAGTCTTGAAGCTTTCTTT	CASSLGGSLEAFF
TRBJ2-5	14	TRBD2	.	TRBV19	TGTGCCAGTAGTAATAGCGGGAGCAAAGAGACCCAGTACTTC	CASSNSGSKETQYF
TRBJ1-1	11	.	.	TRBV20-1	TGCAGTGCTAGAGCGAACACTGAAGCTTTCTTT	CSARANTEAFF
TRBJ2-7	14	.	.	TRBV5-1	TGCGCCAGCAGCCGGGACTCGACCTCCTACGAGCAGTACTTC	CASSRDSTSYEQYF
TRBJ2-5	14	.	.	TRBV5-1	TGCGCCAGCAGCTTCGAATCCCAGTCGGAGACCCAGTACTTC	CASSFESQSETQYF
TRBJ1-2	16	.	.	TRBV4-1	TGCGCCAGCAGCCAAGAGGCCGAAGGGCCGAGGTGGGGCTACACCTTC	CASSQEAEGPRWGYTF
TRBJ2-2	15	.	once	TRBV14	TGTGCCAGCAGCCAAGTACAGGGAACGGACGGGGAGCTGTTTTTT	CASSQVQGTDGELFF
TRBJ2-3	16	TRBD1	once	TRBV7-9	TGTGCCAGCAGCCCTGGACAGGGTGTAAGCACAGATACGCAGTATTTT	CASSPGQGVSTDTQYF
TRBJ1-6	16	.	.	TRBV11-2	TGTGCCAGCACCCTGGGGAGGGCCTCCTATAATTCACCCCTCCACTTT	CASTLGRASYNSPLHF
TRBJ2-3	19	TRBD2	.	TRBV5-1	TGCGCCAGCAGCACCTCCGGGACTAGCGGGAGCGGGTCTGGAAATACGCAGTATTTT	CASSTSGTSGSGSGNTQYF
TRBJ2-5	16	.	.	TRBV6-1	TGTGCCAGCAGTGAAGGGTTCGGGGGAAAGCGGGAGACCCAGTACTTC	CASSEGFGGKRETQYF
TRBJ2-2	15	.	.	TRBV11-3	TGTGCCAGCAGCTTAAACAGGAGGAAGTCCGGGGAGCTGTTTTTT	CASSLNRRKSGELFF
TRBJ1-3	15	.	.	TRBV9	TGTGCCAGCAGCGCTCAGGTTTCCCCTGGAAACACCATATATTTT	CASSAQVSPGNTIYF
TRBJ2-7	14	TRBD2	.	TRBV28	TGTGCCAGCAGGGGGGGAGGGCCCTTCTACGAGCAGTACTTC	CASRGGGPFYEQYF
TRBJ2-7	12	.	.	TRBV5-1	TGCGCCAGTAGCCCTGATACCTACGAGCAGTACTTC	CASSPDTYEQYF
TRBJ2-4	13	.	.	TRBV29-1	TGCAGCGTTGATGTGGGAGGGGGAAACATTCAGTACTTC	CSVDVGGGNIQYF
TRBJ2-1	11	.	.	TRBV11-2	TGTGCCAGCAGCTTAGATCGGTTGCAGTTCTTC	CASSLDRLQFF
TRBJ2-2	14	.	.	TRBV7-9	TGTGCCAGCAGCCTCGACGGGAACACCGGGGAGCTGTTTTTT	CASSLDGNTGELFF
TRBJ2-1	16	.	few	TRBV25-1	TGTGCCAGCAGTGACGGAGCGGCTAACTCCTACAATGAGCAGTTCTTC	CASSDGAANSYNEQFF
TRBJ1-5	13	.	.	TRBV19	TGTGCCAGTAGTGTGATTAGCAATCAGCCCCAGCATTTT	CASSVISNQPQHF
TRBJ2-5	15	.	.	TRBV18	TGTGCCAGCTCACCAATCGGGACCCTCTTAGAGACCCAGTACTTC	CASSPIGTLLETQYF
TRBJ2-1	15	.	.	TRBV10-1	TGCGCCAGCAGTGAGGGGGTCAGGGGTTACAATGAGCAGTTCTTC	CASSEGVRGYNEQFF
TRBJ2-3	14	TRBD1	.	TRBV29-1	TGCAGCGGTCTAGGGACAGAAAGCACAGATACGCAGTATTTT	CSGLGTESTDTQYF
TRBJ2-2	15	.	.	TRBV2	TGTGCCAGCAGTGGTCAGGGGCTCGACACCGGGGAGCTGTTTTTT	CASSGQGLDTGELFF
TRBJ1-1	15	.	.	TRBV7-2	TGTGCCAGCAGCGCAGTCACAGGGTTGGGTACTGAAGCTTTCTTT	CASSAVTGLGTEAFF
TRBJ2-7	15	.	.	TRBV10-1	TGCGCCAGCAGTGAGTCTAGGGGACTTTCCTACGAGCAGTACTTC	CASSESRGLSYEQYF
TRBJ1-5	15	.	.	TRBV7-2	TGTGCCAGCAGCTTAGATACCAGGCTAAGCCAGCCCCAGCATTTT	CASSLDTRLSQPQHF
TRBJ2-7	14	.	.	TRBV19	TGTGCCAGTAAACCCTCCAGGGGCTCCTACGAGCAGTACTTC	CASKPSRGSYEQYF
TRBJ2-7	15	TRBD2	.	TRBV28	TGTGCCAGCAGCTTCTCGGGGCTAGCGGGAGTTAGAGGGTACTTC	CASSFSGLAGVRGYF
TRBJ1-5	13	.	.	TRBV28	TGTGCCAGCAGGTTTAGGGGGGATCAGCCCCAGCATTTT	CASRFRGDQPQHF
TRBJ2-7	16	TRBD1	few	TRBV15	TGTGCCACCAGCAGTGGGACAGCTTATTCCTCCTACGAGCAGTACTTC	CATSSGTAYSSYEQYF
TRBJ1-2	13	.	few	TRBV7-2	TGTGCCAGCAGCTTAGACAAGGGTCGGGGCTACACCTTC	CASSLDKGRGYTF
TRBJ2-7	17	TRBD1	.	TRBV27	TGTGCCAGCAGTTTATTAGGGGCAGGGGGACAACACTACGAGCAGTACTTC	CASSLLGAGGQHYEQYF
TRBJ2-3	15	TRBD1	many	TRBV2	TGTGCCAGCAGCCTCCGGACAGGGCCCACAGATACGCAGTATTTT	CASSLRTGPTDTQYF
TRBJ2-1	14	TRBD2	few	TRBV5-1	TGCGCCAGCAGCTTGGTTAGCGGGATTAATGAGCAGTTCTTC	CASSLVSGINEQFF
TRBJ2-7	14	.	.	TRBV27	TGTGCCAGCAGCTCCCCGAGGCCTCCTTACGAGCAGTACTTC	CASSSPRPPYEQYF
TRBJ1-5	14	.	few	TRBV19	TGTGCCAGTAGAACCACAGGGAACAATCAGCCCCAGCATTTT	CASRTTGNNQPQHF
TRBJ2-2	16	.	.	TRBV27	TGTGCCAGCAGCCTGGCCGGGTCCCAGAGGACCGGGGAGCTGTTTTTT	CASSLAGSQRTGELFF
TRBJ2-7	15	TRBD2	once	TRBV10-3	TGTGCCATCACCTCCCCATCACTAGCGGGGTACGAGCAGTACTTC	CAITSPSLAGYEQYF
TRBJ2-1	17	.	.	TRBV27	TGTGCCAGCAGTTTGCTCACTAGCAGCAGCTCCTACAATGAGCAGTTCTTC	CASSLLTSSSSYNEQFF